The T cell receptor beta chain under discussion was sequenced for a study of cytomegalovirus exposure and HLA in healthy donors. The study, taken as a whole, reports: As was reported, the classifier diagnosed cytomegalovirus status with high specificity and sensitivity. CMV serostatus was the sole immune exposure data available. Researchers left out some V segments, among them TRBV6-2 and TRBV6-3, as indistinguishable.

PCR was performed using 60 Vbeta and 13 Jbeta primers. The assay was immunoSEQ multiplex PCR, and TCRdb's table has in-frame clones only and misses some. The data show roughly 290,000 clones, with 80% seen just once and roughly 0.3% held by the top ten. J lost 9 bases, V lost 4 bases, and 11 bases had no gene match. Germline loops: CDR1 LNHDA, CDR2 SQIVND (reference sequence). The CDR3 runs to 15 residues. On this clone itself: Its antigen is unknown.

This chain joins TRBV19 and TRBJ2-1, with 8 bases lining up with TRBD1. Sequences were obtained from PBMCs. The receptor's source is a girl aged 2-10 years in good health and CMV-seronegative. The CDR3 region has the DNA TGTGCCAGTAGTAGGGGGACAGGTACCTTCGGTGAGCAGTTCTTC. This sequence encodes CASSRGTGTFGEQFF.